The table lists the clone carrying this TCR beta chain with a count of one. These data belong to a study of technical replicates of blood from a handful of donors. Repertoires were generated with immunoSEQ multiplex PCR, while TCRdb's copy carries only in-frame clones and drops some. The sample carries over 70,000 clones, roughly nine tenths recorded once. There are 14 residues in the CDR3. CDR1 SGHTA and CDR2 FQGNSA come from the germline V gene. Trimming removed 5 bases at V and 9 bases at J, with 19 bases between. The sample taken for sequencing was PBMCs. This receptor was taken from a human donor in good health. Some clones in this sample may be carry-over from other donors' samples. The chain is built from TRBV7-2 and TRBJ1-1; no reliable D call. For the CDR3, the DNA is TGTGCCAGCAGCACAGCCAGGCGACAAGTTAAAGCTTTCTTT. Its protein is CASSTARRQVKAFF. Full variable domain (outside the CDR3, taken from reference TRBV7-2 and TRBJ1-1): GAGVSQSPSNKVTEKGKDVELRCDPISGHTALYWYRQSLGQGLEFLIYFQGNSAPDKSGLPSDRFSAERTGGSVSTLTIQRTQQEDSAVYLCASSTARRQVKAFFGQGTRLTVV.